Each of the 24 T cell receptor beta chains below was sequenced from the same sample in a study of T cells after yellow fever vaccination. Via MiXCR, TCRdb re-called the 5' RACE reads, giving one row per CDR3 protein. The sample yields hundreds of thousands of distinct CDR3 sequences, approximately 6% seen once. The sequencing used PBMCs, collected 5 days after the yellow fever booster vaccination. These receptors came from a man aged 25-40 years who received the YFV17D yellow fever vaccine.

This clonotype occurred many times. This sequence joins TRBV11-2 and TRBJ2-7, with a tentative D call TRBD1 (6 bases). Germline V gene data show CDR1 as SGHAT and CDR2 as FQNNGV. This CDR3 has 16 amino acids. Trimming cost V 4 bases and J 2 bases, with 18 bases left between them. The CDR3 DNA is TGTGCCAGCAGCTCGACAAAACAGGGAGTACCCTACGAGCAGTACTTC. Amino acids: CASSSTKQGVPYEQYF.

This clonotype was seen repeatedly, ten times or more. V usage is TRBV7-7 and J usage is TRBJ1-1; D gene unclear. CDR1 and CDR2 from the germline V gene are SSHAT and FNYEAQ (reference sequence). Trimming pared 2 bases from V and 4 bases from J, leaving 8 bases between. This CDR3 region has 13 residues. The CDR3, as DNA: TGTGCCAGCAGCTTATCCCCGGGCACTGAAGCTTTCTTT. Translating it yields CASSLSPGTEAFF. The full variable domain, with the rest looked up from reference TRBV7-7 and TRBJ1-1, is GAGVSQSPRYKVTKRGQDVTLRCDPISSHATLYWYQQALGQGPEFLTYFNYEAQPDKSGLPSDRFSAERPEGSISTLTIQRTEQRDSAMYRCASSLSPGTEAFFGQGTRLTVV.

In this sample, this clonotype turned up many times. The rearrangement links TRBV5-5 to TRBJ2-1; D unclear. This CDR3 contains 12 residues. V gave up 3 bases and J gave up 6 bases, with 7 bases separating them. Germline-derived CDR1 and CDR2 are SGHKS and YYEKEE (reference sequence). CDR3 residues: CASSSVFNEQFF. The CDR3 DNA sequence: TGTGCCAGCAGCTCGGTCTTCAATGAGCAGTTCTTC.

This rearrangement joins TRBV20-1 to TRBJ1-2; perhaps TRBD1 as D (5 bases). Germline CDR1 DFQATT, CDR2 SNEGSKA (reference sequence). The CDR3 runs to 14 residues. Trimming shortened V by 4 bases and J by 10 bases, and 22 bases separated the two germline ends. CDR3 nucleotides: TGCAGTGCTAAGGACCAGGGACGAGACATTTACTACACCTTC. It specifies CSAKDQGRDIYYTF.

This clonotype was observed a few times. The chain employs TRBV2 and TRBJ1-1; D call uncertain. V was pared by 6 bases and J by 5 bases, with 22 bases between. This CDR3 has 16 residues. Germline lookup yields CDR1 SNHLY and CDR2 FYNNEI. CDR3 in amino acids: CASSFPARISGTEAFF. As DNA, the CDR3 is TGTGCCAGCAGCTTCCCGGCGAGGATTTCGGGGACTGAAGCTTTCTTT. Full variable domain (outside the CDR3, taken from reference TRBV2 and TRBJ1-1): EPEVTQTPSHQVTQMGQEVILRCVPISNHLYFYWYRQILGQKVEFLVSFYNNEISEKSEIFDDQFSVERPDGSNFTLKIRSTKLEDSAMYFCASSFPARISGTEAFFGQGTRLTVV.

This clonotype occurred a few times. This sequence joins TRBV12-3 or TRBV12-4 and TRBJ2-2; TRBD2 matches 8 bases. This CDR3 has 16 amino acids. With V trimmed by 6 bases and J by 4 bases, 10 bases remained unmatched. The CDR3 here is CASSQISGRVTGELFF. CDR3 bases: TGTGCCAGCAGCCAAATCAGCGGGAGAGTCACCGGGGAGCTGTTTTTT.

The chain combines TRBV20-1 with TRBJ2-1; D ambiguous. The V end was cut by 0 bases, the J end by 4 bases, with 7 bases between. Per germline, CDR1 DFQATT and CDR2 SNEGSKA (reference sequence). The CDR3 has 13 amino acids. CDR3 sequence reads: CSAREGVYNEQFF. CDR3 nucleotide sequence: TGCAGTGCTAGAGAAGGTGTTTACAATGAGCAGTTCTTC.

This clonotype came up a few times. The chain combines TRBV7-6 with TRBJ2-7, with 9 positions matching TRBD2. Looked up from germline, CDR1 is SGHVS and CDR2 is FNYEAQ. CDR3 length equals 14 residues. J gave up 2 bases and V 6 bases, and 5 bases lay outside the gene matches. The CDR3 nucleotides are TGTGCCAGCAGGCAAGAGCGGGGGGCCTACGAGCAGTACTTC. It encodes CASRQERGAYEQYF.

This clonotype has only a few counts. The chain is built from TRBV20-1 and TRBJ1-1; D not resolved. V lost 4 bases and J 0 bases, leaving 6 bases between the germline ends. Germline CDR1 is DFQATT and CDR2 is SNEGSKA (reference sequence). This CDR3 is built from 12 residues. The CDR3 region is CSAKPLNTEAFF. In nucleotides, the CDR3 is TGCAGTGCTAAGCCCTTGAACACTGAAGCTTTCTTT.

This clonotype was picked up a small number of times. This chain uses TRBV20-1 with TRBJ2-3; 8 nucleotides line up with TRBD2. Losses at the gene ends were 3 bases for V and 3 bases for J; bases not matched to a gene: 5. The germline V gene has CDR1 DFQATT and CDR2 SNEGSKA (reference sequence). The CDR3 spans 14 residues. Written as DNA, the CDR3 is TGCAGTGCTAGGCCCGGGAGGGTGACAGATACGCAGTATTTT. Translated, it gives CSARPGRVTDTQYF.

The chain is built from TRBV19 and TRBJ1-5; D uncertain. Germline V gene lookup returns CDR1 LNHDA and CDR2 SQIVND (reference sequence). This CDR3 has 14 amino acids. V lost 3 bases and J lost 7, with 13 bases in between. This CDR3 reads CASSIWVPGQPQHF. CDR3 nucleotide sequence: TGTGCCAGTAGTATCTGGGTCCCGGGGCAGCCCCAGCATTTT.

This clonotype was observed many times. V and J are TRBV28 and TRBJ1-5; weak D call: TRBD1 (6 bases). The V gene's germline CDR1 is MDHEN and CDR2 SYDVKM. V gave up 7 bases and J gave up 2 bases, with 24 bases separating them. The CDR3 covers 18 residues. The DNA of the CDR3 is TGTGCCAGCACCCGGGCAGACAGGAGAACGTCGGGCAATCAGCCCCAGCATTTT. Its translation: CASTRADRRTSGNQPQHF. Full variable domain (outside the CDR3, taken from reference TRBV28 and TRBJ1-5): DVKVTQSSRYLVKRTGEKVFLECVQDMDHENMFWYRQDPGLGLRLIYFSYDVKMKEKGDIPEGYSVSREKKERFSLILESASTNQTSMYLCASTRADRRTSGNQPQHFGDGTRLSIL.

This clonotype has only a few counts. This chain connects TRBV4-2 to TRBJ2-5, with TRBD1 matching 7 bases. Trimming took 0 bases from V and 1 from J; bases not matched to a gene: 2. Germline CDR1 reads LGHNA; CDR2 reads YNFKEQ. This CDR3 has 15 amino acids. This CDR3 is CASSQDRDSQETQYF. CDR3 DNA: TGTGCCAGCAGCCAAGATAGGGACAGCCAAGAGACCCAGTACTTC.

The V gene is TRBV28, the J gene TRBJ2-3, with D possibly matching TRBD1 (7 bases). The CDR3 has 22 residues. The germline CDR1 and CDR2 sequences are MDHEN and SYDVKM. Trimming took off 4 bases at V and 2 bases at J, with 34 bases between the two ends. CDR3 in DNA: TGTGCCAGCAGTTCGGGTCTCTCTGGGTGGAGGGGGCAAAGAGCGCTCACAGATACGCAGTATTTT. Encoded protein: CASSSGLSGWRGQRALTDTQYF.

With regard to this clonotype: One end of the junction is discordant with germline, which a read error may explain. This rearrangement joins TRBV27 to TRBJ2-2; maybe TRBD2 (6 bases). The CDR3 sequence is 16 residues long. Germline lookup yields CDR1 MNHEY and CDR2 SMNVEV (reference sequence). The CDR3 region is CPSSLPVVGGTGELFF. The CDR3 DNA follows: TGTCCCAGCAGTCTCCCGGTGGTCGGGGGCACCGGGGAGCTGTTTTTT.

This clonotype showed up many times. This chain connects TRBV27 to TRBJ2-7; 12 bases align to TRBD2. V dropped 8 bases and J dropped 9; count of bases not matched to a gene: 11. The germline gives CDR1 MNHEY, CDR2 SMNVEV (reference sequence). This CDR3 has 14 residues. The CDR3: CASGLGLAGLGQYF. The CDR3 nucleotides are TGTGCCAGCGGACTGGGACTAGCGGGCTTAGGGCAGTACTTC.

This clonotype has a count of ten or more. The chain carries TRBV7-2 and TRBJ2-6; D assignment may be TRBD1 or TRBD2 (7 bases each). The germline V gene has CDR1 SGHTA and CDR2 FQGNSA. V shed 3 bases and J shed 2 bases, with 11 bases lying between them. This CDR3 has 16 amino acids. CDR3 sequence reads: CASSFQGGAGANVLTF. The CDR3 region has the DNA TGTGCCAGCAGCTTCCAGGGGGGGGCTGGGGCCAACGTCCTGACTTTC. The full variable domain, completed using reference TRBV7-2 and TRBJ2-6, is GAGVSQSPSNKVTEKGKDVELRCDPISGHTALYWYRQSLGQGLEFLIYFQGNSAPDKSGLPSDRFSAERTGGSVSTLTIQRTQQEDSAVYLCASSFQGGAGANVLTFGAGSRLTVL.

This clonotype was observed a few times. The CDR3, as DNA: TGTGCCAGCAGCTTAACTGGGGGAGAACGGGAGCAGTACTTC. Its translation is CASSLTGGEREQYF. J is TRBJ2-7 and V is TRBV7-3, with D perhaps given as TRBD1 or TRBD2 (5 bases each). Trimming pared 0 bases from V and 7 bases from J, leaving 13 bases between. CDR1 is SGHTA and CDR2 is FQGTGA in the germline V gene. This CDR3 contains 14 residues.

This clonotype has a count of ten or more. The chain is built from TRBV28 and TRBJ2-5; possibly TRBD1 for D (6 bases). V dropped 5 bases and J dropped 0 bases, with 13 bases sitting between them. The germline V gene encodes CDR1 MDHEN and CDR2 SYDVKM. CDR3 size: 15 residues. DNA of the CDR3: TGTGCCAGCAGTAGAAGCCGGGACAACCAAGAGACCCAGTACTTC. It encodes CASSRSRDNQETQYF.

This clonotype was recorded many times. The genes are TRBV7-2 and TRBJ1-5; 8 nucleotides agree with TRBD1. CDR3 length equals 16 residues. V lost 5 bases and J lost 0; bases outside the gene matches: 6. Per germline, CDR1 SGHTA and CDR2 FQGNSA. In DNA form, the CDR3 reads TGTGCCAGCAGCCCGAGACAGGGGTTTAGCAATCAGCCCCAGCATTTT. Residues: CASSPRQGFSNQPQHF.

The sample holds a few counts of this clonotype. The gene calls are TRBV21-1 and TRBJ1-2; TRBD1, the D gene given by the table, was not confirmed from the DNA. TRBV21-1 is an annotated pseudogene. The CDR3 extends over 16 amino acids. Written as DNA, the CDR3 is TGTGCCAGCAACCTTACCCCCACTGACAGAAACTATGGCTACACCTTC. Amino acids: CASNLTPTDRNYGYTF.

The rearrangement links TRBV18 to TRBJ2-7; 9 nucleotides line up with TRBD1. The ends lost 6 bases at V and 5 bases at J; junction bases unmatched: 17. Germline V gives CDR1 KGHSH, CDR2 LQKENI. The CDR3 sequence is 17 residues long. As DNA, the CDR3 is TGTGCCAGCTCGATGGACGTTTTCAGGGACAGGGTCCACGAGCAGTACTTC. It specifies CASSMDVFRDRVHEQYF.

Remarks on this clonotype: A read error may explain this, as a much larger clone is one base away. The genes are TRBV27 and TRBJ2-7, with D unclear. Germline lookup yields CDR1 MNHEY and CDR2 SMNVEV (reference sequence). CDR3 size: 13 residues. Trimming took off 6 bases at V and 4 bases at J, with 13 bases between the two ends. The CDR3 nucleotides read TGTGCCAGCAGAACGACATGGCTTTACGAGCAGTACTTC. This codes for CASRTTWLYEQYF.

There are a few counts of this clonotype. This chain connects TRBV3-1 to TRBJ2-3; the D gene is possibly TRBD2 (6 bases). Per germline, CDR1 LGHDT and CDR2 YNNKEL (reference sequence). This CDR3 region has 14 residues. The V end was cut by 0 bases, the J end by 5 bases, with 9 bases between. The CDR3 is CASSQDLGGDTQYF. CDR3 DNA sequence: TGTGCCAGCAGCCAAGATCTGGGAGGAGATACGCAGTATTTT.